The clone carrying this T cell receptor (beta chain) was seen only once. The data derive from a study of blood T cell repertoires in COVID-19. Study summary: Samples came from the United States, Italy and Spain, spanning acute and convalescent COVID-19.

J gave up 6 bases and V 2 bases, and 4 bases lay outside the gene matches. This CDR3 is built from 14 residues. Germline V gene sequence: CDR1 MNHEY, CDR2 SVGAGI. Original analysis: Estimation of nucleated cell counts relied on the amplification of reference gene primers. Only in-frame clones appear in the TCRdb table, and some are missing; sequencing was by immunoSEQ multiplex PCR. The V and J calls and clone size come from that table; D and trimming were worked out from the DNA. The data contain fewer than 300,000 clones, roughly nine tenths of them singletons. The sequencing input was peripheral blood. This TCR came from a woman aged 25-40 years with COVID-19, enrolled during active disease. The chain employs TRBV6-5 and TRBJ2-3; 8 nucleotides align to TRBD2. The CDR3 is CASSYERGFDTQYF. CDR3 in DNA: TGTGCCAGCAGTTACGAGCGGGGGTTCGATACGCAGTATTTT.